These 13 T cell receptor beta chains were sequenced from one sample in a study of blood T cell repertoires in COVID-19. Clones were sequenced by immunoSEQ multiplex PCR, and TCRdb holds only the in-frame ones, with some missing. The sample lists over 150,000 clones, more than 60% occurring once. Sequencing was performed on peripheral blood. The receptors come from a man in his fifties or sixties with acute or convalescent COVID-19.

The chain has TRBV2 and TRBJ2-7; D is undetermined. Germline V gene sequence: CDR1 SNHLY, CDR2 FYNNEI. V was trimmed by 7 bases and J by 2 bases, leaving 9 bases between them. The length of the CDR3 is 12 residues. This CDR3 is CASNGWPYEQYF. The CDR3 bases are TGTGCCAGCAATGGCTGGCCCTACGAGCAGTACTTC. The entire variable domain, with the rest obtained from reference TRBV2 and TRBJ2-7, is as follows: EPEVTQTPSHQVTQMGQEVILRCVPISNHLYFYWYRQILGQKVEFLVSFYNNEISEKSEIFDDQFSVERPDGSNFTLKIRSTKLEDSAMYFCASNGWPYEQYFGPGTRLTVT.

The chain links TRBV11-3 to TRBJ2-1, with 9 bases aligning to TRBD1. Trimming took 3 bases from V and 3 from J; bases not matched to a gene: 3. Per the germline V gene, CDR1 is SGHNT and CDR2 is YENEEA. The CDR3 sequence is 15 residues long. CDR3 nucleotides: TGTGCCAGCAGCTTCTCGGGACAGGGCTACAATGAGCAGTTCTTC. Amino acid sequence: CASSFSGQGYNEQFF.

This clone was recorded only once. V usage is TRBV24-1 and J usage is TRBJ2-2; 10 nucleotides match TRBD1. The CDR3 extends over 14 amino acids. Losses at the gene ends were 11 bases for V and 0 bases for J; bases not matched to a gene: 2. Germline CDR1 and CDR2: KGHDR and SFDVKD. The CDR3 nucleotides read TGTGCCATTGGGACAGGGGCGAACACCGGGGAGCTGTTTTTT. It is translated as CAIGTGANTGELFF.

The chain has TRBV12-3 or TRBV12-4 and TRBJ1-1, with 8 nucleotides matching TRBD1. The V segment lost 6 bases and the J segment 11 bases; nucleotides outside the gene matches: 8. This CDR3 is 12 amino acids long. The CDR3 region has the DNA TGTGCCAGCAGCCAGGGGGCGCGGGGGGCTTTCTTT. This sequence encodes CASSQGARGAFF.

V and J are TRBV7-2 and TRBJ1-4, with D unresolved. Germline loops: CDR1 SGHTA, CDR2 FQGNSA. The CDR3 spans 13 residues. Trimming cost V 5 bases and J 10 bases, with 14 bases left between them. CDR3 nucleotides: TGTGCCAGCAGCCCTTCAACGATCGGAAAACTGTTTTTT. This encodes CASSPSTIGKLFF.

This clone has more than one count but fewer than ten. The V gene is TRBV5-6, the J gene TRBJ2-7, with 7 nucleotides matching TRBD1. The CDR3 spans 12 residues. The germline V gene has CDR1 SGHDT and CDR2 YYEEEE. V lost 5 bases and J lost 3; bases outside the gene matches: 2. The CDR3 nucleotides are TGTGCCAGCAGGAGGGACAGCTACGAGCAGTACTTC. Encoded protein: CASRRDSYEQYF.

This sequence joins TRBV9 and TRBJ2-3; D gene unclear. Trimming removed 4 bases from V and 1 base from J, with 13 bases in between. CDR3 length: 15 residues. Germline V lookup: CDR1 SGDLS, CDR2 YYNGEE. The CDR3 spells CASSSPYRGTDTQYF. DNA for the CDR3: TGTGCCAGCAGCTCTCCCTACAGAGGCACAGATACGCAGTATTTT.

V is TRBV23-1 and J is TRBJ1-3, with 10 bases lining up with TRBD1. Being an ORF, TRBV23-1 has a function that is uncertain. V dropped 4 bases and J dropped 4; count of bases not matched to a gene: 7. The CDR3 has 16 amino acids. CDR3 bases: TGCGCCAGCAGTCTTCGACAGGGGGCTAAGGGAAACACCATATATTTT. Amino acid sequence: CASSLRQGAKGNTIYF.

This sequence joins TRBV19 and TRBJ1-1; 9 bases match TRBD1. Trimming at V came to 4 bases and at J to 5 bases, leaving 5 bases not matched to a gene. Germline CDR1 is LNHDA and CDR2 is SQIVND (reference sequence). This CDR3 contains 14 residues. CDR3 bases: TGTGCCAGTAGTACGGGACAGGGAGTTACTGAAGCTTTCTTT. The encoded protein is CASSTGQGVTEAFF.

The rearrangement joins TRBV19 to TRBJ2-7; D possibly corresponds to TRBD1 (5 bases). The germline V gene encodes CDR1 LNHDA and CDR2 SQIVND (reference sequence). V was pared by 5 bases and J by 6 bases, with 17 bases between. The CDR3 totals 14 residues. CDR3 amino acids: CASSPRTGNPEQYF. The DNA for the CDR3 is TGTGCCAGTAGTCCCCGAACAGGTAACCCCGAGCAGTACTTC.

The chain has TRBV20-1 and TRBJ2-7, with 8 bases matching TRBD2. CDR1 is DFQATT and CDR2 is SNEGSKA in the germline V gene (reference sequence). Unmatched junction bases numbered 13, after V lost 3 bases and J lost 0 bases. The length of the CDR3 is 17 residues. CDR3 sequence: CSASFLGGSGDSYEQYF. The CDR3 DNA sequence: TGCAGTGCTAGTTTCCTCGGTGGTAGCGGGGACTCCTACGAGCAGTACTTC.

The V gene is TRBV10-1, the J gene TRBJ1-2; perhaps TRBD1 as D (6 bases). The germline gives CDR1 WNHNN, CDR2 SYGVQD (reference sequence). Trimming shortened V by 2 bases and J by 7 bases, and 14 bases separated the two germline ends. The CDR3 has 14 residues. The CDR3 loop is CASSEATGLFGYTF. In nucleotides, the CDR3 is TGCGCCAGCAGTGAGGCGACAGGCCTATTTGGCTACACCTTC.

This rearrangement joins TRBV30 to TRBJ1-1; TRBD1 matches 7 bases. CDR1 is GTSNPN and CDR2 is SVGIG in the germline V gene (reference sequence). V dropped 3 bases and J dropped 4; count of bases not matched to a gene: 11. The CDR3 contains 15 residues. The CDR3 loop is CAWRRLAGGVTEAFF. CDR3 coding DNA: TGTGCCTGGAGACGATTGGCAGGGGGTGTCACTGAAGCTTTCTTT.